This record covers a single T cell receptor beta chain. Its antigen is not identified. Looked up from germline, CDR1 is LGHNA and CDR2 is YSLEER. The CDR3 totals 16 residues. Trimming stripped 0 bases from V and 2 bases from J, with 8 bases between. The data were taken from a study of identical twins. Study-wide findings and caveats: Beta out-of-frame sequences displayed a weaker excess of sharing between twins. Abundant beta clonotypes from cord blood bore fewer insertions; memory repertoires lacked this pattern.

Addition of a universal primer site occurred through template switching, and cDNA carried unique molecular identifiers. TCRdb ran MiXCR on the 5' RACE reads and lists one entry per CDR3 protein. The sample yields 450,000 to 650,000 distinct CDR3 sequences, nearly 10% seen once. The same data also went into a second study, on yellow fever vaccine responses in identical twins.

V and J are TRBV4-3 and TRBJ2-6; no clear D gene. The TCR originated in a woman aged 18-35 years in good health. The sequenced sample consisted of PBMCs. For the CDR3, the DNA is TGCGCCAGCAGCCAAGATTGGGCAGCTGGGGCCAACGTCCTGACTTTC. It codes for CASSQDWAAGANVLTF.